This T cell receptor beta chain was sequenced during a study of T cell responses to AZD1222 COVID-19 vaccine. From germline, CDR1 is MNHEY and CDR2 SMNVEV (reference sequence). The germline V and J ends were trimmed by 8 bases and 0 bases, with 30 bases remaining between them. CDR3 length equals 20 residues. Findings and limits, study-wide: Only six individuals given AZD1222 were seropositive at baseline. It was only after the peak T cell response that any repertoires were sampled. Close to half of all spike-specific TCRs reportedly target regions of the variants that are unmutated. Mostly white British, mostly female donors; authors suggested clonal diversity may be underestimated.

This clone was recorded only once. Antigen: not known. Assay used: immunoSEQ multiplex PCR; TCRdb lists only in-frame clones, some missing. The table has about 130,000 clones, just over 85% seen once; the top ten hold approximately 20%. The source is an adult in good health. The material sequenced was peripheral blood, taken on day 0 of AZD1222 vaccination. The chain carries TRBV27 and TRBJ2-3; TRBD1 is a possible D gene (8 bases). This CDR3 reads CASARRGGTGRAPSTDTQYF. The CDR3 region has the DNA TGTGCCAGCGCTCGGCGGGGAGGGACAGGCCGCGCCCCTAGCACAGATACGCAGTATTTT.